This record concerns one T cell receptor beta chain sequence. This clone's antigen is unknown. No much larger clonotype is one base removed from it; base qualities were not supplied. The library was prepared using 5' RACE. TCRdb records Illumina HiSeq 2500 as the sequencer. A second PCR of roughly 6 to 11 cycles was run with a J-beta primer mix and a sample-barcoded 5' primer. A template-switch 5' adaptor carrying 12 random nucleotides introduced a unique molecular identifier onto each TCR beta cDNA molecule. Each sample yielded at least 3 million CDR3-containing paired-end reads. First-strand cDNA was synthesized from all RNA with the Mint cDNA synthesis kit, primed by a TRBC-specific oligonucleotide. Following uracil-DNA glycosylase treatment, all cDNA underwent a first 18-cycle PCR with the universal primers M1SS and BC2_uni_R. Concerning the study's data processing: Normalization of each sample was performed by random selection of 1 million high-quality reads, each carrying a distinct molecular identifier. Reads sharing molecular identifiers were discarded rather than binned into consensus sequences. MiTCR, run with a Q25 quality threshold and the strictest error-elimination algorithm, handled CDR3 identification, clonotype clustering and error correction. A nonparametric unseen species model with Euler transformation was used to estimate a lower bound on total TCR beta diversity. The public reads were reanalyzed by TCRdb: fastp trimming at Q25, MiXCR alignment, in-frame beta chains only. Identical CDR3 protein sequences are pooled into one entry, listed with their most common genes and DNA. These V and J calls are TCRdb output, not the study's own analysis. The table for this sample lists 650,000 to 950,000 distinct CDR3 sequences; under 45% of them were counted only once. Nearly 20% of the sample goes to the ten largest clones.

The data were obtained in a study of blood T cells in healthy people across ages (dated by TCRdb to between 2015 and 2017). About the investigation overall: In model experiments, template switching captured roughly one uniquely barcoded TCR beta cDNA molecule for every two T cells. To track age-related changes in TCR beta repertoire diversity, the study relied on deep sequencing normalized with unique cDNA molecular identifiers. Donors were grouped into four age groups: young (average roughly 15 years), middle-aged (about 40), aged (around 56) and long-lived (approximately 81). To avoid experimental bias, donors of different ages were distributed randomly across sequencing lanes. Two additional independent replicas of 1 million unique cDNA reads from the same blood draw were analyzed for two donors (one aged 18 to 29 and one aged 80 or older). Beyond this particular receptor, the publication reports: Compared with the aged group, the long-lived group had more naive CD4+ T cells, fewer expanded clones and increased TCR diversity, a pattern suggesting age selection. Bulk unsorted PBMC profiling prevented conclusive comparison of naive and antigen-experienced compartments. A strong correlation was found between observed TCR beta diversity and the percentage of naive T cells measured by flow cytometry. Estimates of total diversity based on one million sequenced T cells were regarded as lower bounds and as underestimates. As age increased, observed TCR beta diversity per million T cells dropped in a roughly linear way, and a significant reduction was already evident by age approximately 40. Because the CMV infection status of the donors was unknown, age-related changes in expanded clonotypes may potentially have been confounded.

Here V drops 1 base and J drops 7 bases, and the junction holds 6 bases not matched to any gene. The CDR3 runs 15 residues from the cysteine to the phenylalanine. The sequence is cut down to CDR3 DNA, 45 bases in frame from base 1. Sequences SGHDN (CDR1) and FVKESK (CDR2) are obtained from the germline V gene. Donors were a few dozen systemically healthy Caucasian individuals from Russia aged roughly 6 to 100 years. Each donor gave about 9.7 milliliters of peripheral blood, drawn into EDTA-treated Vacutainer tubes. PBMCs were isolated by Ficoll-Paque density-gradient centrifugation, with at least 6 million obtained per sample. Trizol reagent was used to extract total RNA from PBMCs, with at least 6 micrograms per sample. The percentages of naive CD45RAhigh/CD27high T cells were determined by flow cytometry on a PBMC aliquot from every donor.

The source of this sequence is a man aged 55-75 years in good health. The sequence links TRBV14 to TRBJ2-1, with 8 bases matching TRBD2. The sequencing sample was made of blood. In nucleotide form, the sequence is TGTGCCAGCAGCCAAGTCACGGGGGGGAAGAATGAGCAGTTCTTC. This sequence encodes CASSQVTGGKNEQFF.